The 8 T cell receptor beta chains in this list originate from one sample, sequenced in a study of blood T cell repertoires in COVID-19. The protocol was immunoSEQ multiplex PCR, while the TCRdb copy is restricted to in-frame clones and leaves out a portion. Of about 250,000 clones in the sample, 80% to 90% were seen once. Sequencing was done on a sample of PBMCs or T cells enriched from blood (not recorded which). Receptors were obtained from a woman between 35 and 50 years old who had been exposed to COVID-19.

This clone was counted a single time. The chain links TRBV9 to TRBJ2-3; TRBD1 is a possible D gene (5 bases). V lost 0 bases to trimming and J lost 2 bases, with 10 bases between them. This CDR3 has 15 residues. Germline V lookup: CDR1 SGDLS, CDR2 YYNGEE. The CDR3 loop is CASSVEPRATDTQYF. As DNA, the CDR3 is TGTGCCAGCAGCGTAGAGCCCAGGGCCACAGATACGCAGTATTTT.

The gene calls are TRBV28 and TRBJ2-7, with TRBD1 matching over 10 bases. CDR1 is MDHEN and CDR2 is SYDVKM in the germline V gene. Trimming removed 6 bases from V and 5 bases from J; junction bases left unmatched: 7. This CDR3 contains 14 residues. CDR3 region: CASRVDRGRDEQYF. The CDR3 nucleotides read TGTGCCAGCAGGGTAGACAGGGGGCGCGACGAGCAGTACTTC.

This chain uses TRBV7-2 with TRBJ2-4, with 9 positions matching TRBD1. CDR3 length equals 17 residues. With 1 base clipped from V and 2 bases from J, the junction kept 6 bases outside the gene matches. Looked up from germline, CDR1 is SGHTA and CDR2 is FQGNSA. The CDR3 DNA reads TGTGCCAGCAGCTTAGAGTTGGGACAGGGTTCCAAAAACATTCAGTACTTC. Its translation: CASSLELGQGSKNIQYF.

The chain has TRBV28 and TRBJ2-7, with 8 bases identical to TRBD2. V gave up 5 bases and J gave up 6 bases; unmatched junction bases: 12. The CDR3 consists of 15 residues. Germline CDR1 and CDR2: MDHEN and SYDVKM. CDR3 DNA sequence: TGTGCCAGCAGTAAGGCCGGGGGGGGTAAGAGCGAGCAGTACTTC. Encoded protein: CASSKAGGGKSEQYF.

V and J are TRBV5-1 and TRBJ1-1; D remains unclear. The CDR3 extends over 13 amino acids. Trimming removed 2 bases at V and 0 bases at J, with 5 bases between. Germline V gene sequence: CDR1 SGHRS, CDR2 YFSETQ. The CDR3 spells CASSFVLNTEAFF. CDR3 in DNA: TGCGCCAGCAGCTTCGTTCTGAACACTGAAGCTTTCTTT.

The chain has TRBV18 and TRBJ1-5, with D hard to call. There are 15 residues in the CDR3. Germline loops: CDR1 KGHSH, CDR2 LQKENI. The V and J ends lost 6 bases and 5 bases respectively, with 17 bases between them. The CDR3 here is CASSSGSRGDQPQHF. CDR3 sequence (DNA): TGTGCCAGCTCGTCGGGGAGCCGTGGGGATCAGCCCCAGCATTTT. The whole variable domain, remainder taken from reference TRBV18 and TRBJ1-5, is NAGVMQNPRHLVRRRGQEARLRCSPMKGHSHVYWYRQLPEEGLKFMVYLQKENIIDESGMPKERFSAEFPKEGPSILRIQQVVRGDSAAYFCASSSGSRGDQPQHFGDGTRLSIL.

The chain couples TRBV3-1 (or the pseudogene TRBV3-2) to TRBJ2-5, with a possible D match to TRBD2 (7 bases). V shed 4 bases and J shed 7 bases, with 16 bases lying between them. Looked up from germline, CDR1 is LGHDT and CDR2 is YNNKEL (reference sequence). The CDR3 sequence is 14 residues long. The CDR3 sequence: CASSPRRGAGTQYF. DNA for the CDR3: TGTGCCAGCAGCCCCCGTCGGGGGGCAGGGACCCAGTACTTC.

The chain links TRBV7-8 to TRBJ1-5; 9 bases agree with TRBD1. The CDR3 consists of 12 residues. Germline values: CDR1 SGHVS, CDR2 FQNEAQ. As DNA, the CDR3 is TGTGGCACAGGGGGCGGTGGTCAGCCCCAGCATTTT. It encodes CGTGGGGQPQHF.